The 15 T cell receptor beta chains in this list originate from one sample, sequenced in a study of shared clonotypes between healthy human individuals. TCRdb's table, derived via immunoSEQ multiplex PCR, lists solely in-frame clones and lacks some. The sample carries a few million clones, just under 95% recorded once. Material for sequencing was naive CD4+ T cells from PBMCs. Subset reported: CD45RA+ positively selected. All receptors derive from a man aged 18 to 35 in good health. Some clones in this sample may be carry-over from other donors' samples.

The chain has TRBV6-6 and TRBJ1-1; D call uncertain. V was clipped by 4 bases and J by 3 bases, with 12 bases between them. Germline-derived CDR1 and CDR2 are MNHNY and SVGAGI (reference sequence). The CDR3 is made up of 14 amino acids. The CDR3 coding sequence is TGTGCCAGCAGTTTTGGAATTGGCCACACTGAAGCTTTCTTT. This codes for CASSFGIGHTEAFF.

The rearrangement joins TRBV29-1 to TRBJ2-1; D perhaps matches TRBD1 (5 bases). Germline loops: CDR1 SQVTM, CDR2 ANQGSEA. This CDR3 comprises 13 residues. V lost 4 bases and J 0 bases, leaving 7 bases between the germline ends. The CDR3 loop is CSVGTNSYNEQFF. CDR3 DNA sequence: TGCAGCGTTGGGACAAACTCCTACAATGAGCAGTTCTTC.

This clone was seen only a few times. The chain recombines TRBV9 with TRBJ1-1; D is unclear. V lost 0 bases and J lost 5, with 8 bases in between. Germline-derived CDR1 and CDR2 are SGDLS and YYNGEE. The CDR3 runs to 13 residues. CDR3 in amino acids: CASSVDLRTEAFF. DNA of the CDR3: TGTGCCAGCAGCGTAGATTTGAGGACTGAAGCTTTCTTT.

This chain links TRBV7-3 with TRBJ2-1; a possible D gene is TRBD2 (7 bases). V was cut by 5 bases and J by 10 bases, with 12 bases left in between. This CDR3 is 12 amino acids long. CDR1 and CDR2 from the germline V gene are SGHTA and FQGTGA. CDR3 protein: CASSEPGGEQFF. The CDR3 DNA reads TGTGCCAGCAGCGAACCGGGGGGCGAGCAGTTCTTC.

The chain recombines TRBV5-8 with TRBJ1-4; 7 nucleotides agree with TRBD1. The ends lost 3 bases at V and 0 bases at J; junction bases unmatched: 11. Germline CDR1 is SGHTS and CDR2 is YDEGEE. The CDR3 is 18 amino acids. CDR3 nucleotide sequence: TGTGCCAGCAGCTCTACTCCGGGACAGCTTTCAACTAATGAAAAACTGTTTTTT. This translates into CASSSTPGQLSTNEKLFF.

The V call is TRBV6-4, the J call TRBJ1-1, with D unresolved. V gave up 6 bases and J gave up 3 bases, with 14 bases separating them. Germline V gives CDR1 MRHNA, CDR2 SNTAGT. The CDR3 is 14 residues long. CDR3 nucleotide sequence: TGTGCCAGCAGACCCTCCCAGGCCCACACTGAAGCTTTCTTT. Translation gives CASRPSQAHTEAFF.

This sequence joins TRBV14 and TRBJ2-7; 7 nucleotides agree with TRBD2. Germline V lookup: CDR1 SGHDN, CDR2 FVKESK. The CDR3 is made up of 15 amino acids. J lost 2 bases, V lost 4 bases, and 8 bases had no gene match. The DNA of the CDR3 is TGTGCCAGCAGCCTCGACGAGGGACTACCCTACGAGCAGTACTTC. Translated, it gives CASSLDEGLPYEQYF.

The chain has TRBV27 and TRBJ2-7; 8 positions match TRBD1. CDR1 is MNHEY and CDR2 is SMNVEV in the germline V gene (reference sequence). The trim removed 5 bases at V and 1 base at J, leaving 7 bases unmatched. The CDR3 is 15 amino acids. CDR3 coding DNA: TGTGCCAGCAGTGGGGACAGGTCGCATTCCTACGAGCAGTACTTC. It is translated as CASSGDRSHSYEQYF.

The rearrangement links TRBV18 to TRBJ2-5; 15 nucleotides agree with TRBD2. This CDR3 is 16 amino acids long. V trimming: 6 bases; J trimming: 2 bases; junction bases outside the gene matches: 4. Germline V gene data show CDR1 as KGHSH and CDR2 as LQKENI. The CDR3 DNA is TGTGCCAGCTCTAGGGGACTAGCGGGAGGACAAGAGACCCAGTACTTC. This sequence encodes CASSRGLAGGQETQYF.

The CDR3 is CASIGPNTEAFF. The CDR3 bases are TGTGCCAGCATAGGGCCGAACACTGAAGCTTTCTTT. The chain uses TRBV27 and TRBJ1-1; no clear D. The CDR3 is 12 residues long. Germline CDR1 is MNHEY and CDR2 is SMNVEV (reference sequence). Trimming removed 7 bases at V and 1 base at J, with 7 bases between.

Points on this clone: This sample also contains other DNA sequences that code for the same CDR3. This chain joins TRBV9 and TRBJ2-5; D is unclear. The ends were cut back, 0 bases at V and 2 bases at J, with 5 bases in the middle. Germline V lookup: CDR1 SGDLS, CDR2 YYNGEE. This CDR3 is 13 amino acids long. The CDR3 nucleotides are TGTGCCAGCAGCGTAGCGGGTCAAGAGACCCAGTACTTC. Its translation is CASSVAGQETQYF.

The chain links TRBV28 to TRBJ2-1; TRBD2 matches 9 bases. This CDR3 is built from 15 residues. Germline lookup yields CDR1 MDHEN and CDR2 SYDVKM. V dropped 7 bases and J dropped 6; count of bases not matched to a gene: 10. CDR3: CASTWGLAPTNEQFF. The CDR3 DNA follows: TGTGCCAGCACCTGGGGACTAGCCCCCACCAATGAGCAGTTCTTC.

The chain employs TRBV11-2 and TRBJ2-7, with 7 bases lining up with TRBD1. CDR3 length: 15 amino acids. Germline V gives CDR1 SGHAT, CDR2 FQNNGV. The V gene end was trimmed by 4 bases and the J gene end by 5 bases; junction bases not matched to a gene: 11. CDR3 region: CASSSPRDSLHEQYF. DNA for the CDR3: TGTGCCAGCAGCTCTCCCCGGGACAGTCTCCACGAGCAGTACTTC.

The rearrangement uses TRBV5-1 and TRBJ2-1; 9 bases match TRBD2. V was pared by 0 bases and J by 9 bases, with 7 bases of the junction left unmatched. CDR1 and CDR2 from the germline V gene are SGHRS and YFSETQ. The CDR3 runs to 15 residues. CDR3 protein: CASSLGGVREGEQFF. CDR3 DNA sequence: TGCGCCAGCAGCTTGGGTGGGGTGCGGGAGGGTGAGCAGTTCTTC.

The V gene is TRBV19, the J gene TRBJ1-2; TRBD1 aligns across 7 bases. Germline V gene data show CDR1 as LNHDA and CDR2 as SQIVND (reference sequence). The trim removed 5 bases at V and 0 bases at J, leaving 12 bases unmatched. The CDR3 has 17 residues. The CDR3 loop is CASSDHRGQVSNYGYTF. CDR3 nucleotides: TGTGCCAGTAGTGATCACCGCGGACAGGTCTCTAACTATGGCTACACCTTC.